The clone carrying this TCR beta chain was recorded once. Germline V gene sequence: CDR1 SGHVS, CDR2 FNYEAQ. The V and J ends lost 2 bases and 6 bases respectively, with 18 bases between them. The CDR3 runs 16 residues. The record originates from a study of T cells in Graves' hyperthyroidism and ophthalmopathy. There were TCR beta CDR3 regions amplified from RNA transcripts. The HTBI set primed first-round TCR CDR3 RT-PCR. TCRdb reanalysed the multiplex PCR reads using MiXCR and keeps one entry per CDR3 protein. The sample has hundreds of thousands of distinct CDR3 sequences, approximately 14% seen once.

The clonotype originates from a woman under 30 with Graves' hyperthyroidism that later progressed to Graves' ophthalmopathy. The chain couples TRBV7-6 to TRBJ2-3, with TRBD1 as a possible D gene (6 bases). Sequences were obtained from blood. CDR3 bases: TGTGCCAGCAGCTTAACCACAGGGATCGCTTCCGATACGCAGTATTTT. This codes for CASSLTTGIASDTQYF.